Presented here are 7 T cell receptor beta chains from one specimen sequenced in a study of T cells in Graves' hyperthyroidism and ophthalmopathy. RNA transcripts served as the template for amplifying TCR beta CDR3 regions. The study used the HTBI primer set for a first-round RT-PCR of the TCR CDR3. TCRdb reanalysed the multiplex PCR reads using MiXCR and keeps one entry per CDR3 protein. The sample holds about 400,000 distinct CDR3 sequences, approximately 14% seen once. Sequencing used blood. These TCRs come from a woman aged 18-29 years with Graves' hyperthyroidism.

Ten or more counts support this clonotype. J is TRBJ1-5 and V is TRBV6-1; possible D gene TRBD1, 6 bases. This CDR3 comprises 13 residues. The V gene lost 7 bases and the J gene lost 4 bases, with 11 bases spanning the gap. Germline assignment: CDR1 MNHNS and CDR2 SASEGT. CDR3 DNA: TGTGCCAGCACCCCGACAGGTAATCAGCCCCAGCATTTT. Translation: CASTPTGNQPQHF.

This clonotype was detected many times. This chain uses TRBV7-2 with TRBJ1-1, with unresolved D. Trimming cost V 0 bases and J 1 base, with 6 bases left between them. Germline CDR1 reads SGHTA; CDR2 reads FQGNSA. This CDR3 comprises 14 residues. CDR3 DNA sequence: TGTGCCAGCAGCTTAGCCGTCGGGAACACTGAAGCTTTCTTT. This codes for CASSLAVGNTEAFF. The complete variable domain, with remaining parts taken from reference TRBV7-2 and TRBJ1-1, reads GAGVSQSPSNKVTEKGKDVELRCDPISGHTALYWYRQSLGQGLEFLIYFQGNSAPDKSGLPSDRFSAERTGGSVSTLTIQRTQQEDSAVYLCASSLAVGNTEAFFGQGTRLTVV.

For this clonotype: A much larger clone lies a single base off, so this may be a read error. No conserved phenylalanine or tryptophan is present at the end of the CDR3, so a read error is the likely explanation. The chain employs TRBV12-3 or TRBV12-4 and TRBJ1-2; 7 bases are shared with TRBD1. The CDR3 is made up of 14 amino acids. Unmatched junction bases numbered 4, after V lost 6 bases and J lost 0 bases. CDR3 nucleotide sequence: TGTGCCAGCAGCGCACAGGGGCCTAACTATGGCTACACCCTC. As protein: CASSAQGPNYGYTL.

This sequence joins TRBV28 and TRBJ1-4, with unresolved D. The CDR3 has 14 residues. CDR1 is MDHEN, CDR2 SYDVKM, per germline. With 6 bases removed from V and 3 bases from J, the gap between germline ends came to 11 bases. This CDR3 reads CASSPPSANEKLFF. In DNA form, the CDR3 reads TGTGCCAGCAGCCCGCCGAGCGCTAATGAAAAACTGTTTTTT.

This clonotype showed up many times. The V gene is TRBV20-1, the J gene TRBJ2-3; D unresolved. The CDR3 spans 15 residues. CDR1 and CDR2 from the germline V gene are DFQATT and SNEGSKA (reference sequence). Trimming removed 7 bases at V and 6 bases at J, with 23 bases between. The CDR3 loop reads CSVRTRHILPDTQYF. The CDR3 bases are TGCAGTGTAAGGACGAGACACATACTACCGGATACGCAGTATTTT.

This clonotype was counted only a few times. This chain connects TRBV20-1 to TRBJ2-2, with D maybe TRBD2 (6 bases). CDR3 length: 15 residues. Between the trimmed V and J ends, which lost 2 bases and 2 bases, there was a span of 12 bases. Germline-derived CDR1 and CDR2 are DFQATT and SNEGSKA (reference sequence). The CDR3 is CSARIGGQNTGELFF. CDR3 bases: TGCAGTGCTAGAATCGGGGGTCAAAACACCGGGGAGCTGTTTTTT.

This clonotype was seen a few times. In DNA form, the CDR3 reads TGTGCCAGCAGTTCGGGACCTCGCTCCGCCATATATTTT. Translating it yields CASSSGPRSAIYF. The chain recombines TRBV6-1 with TRBJ1-3, with D tentatively TRBD1 (5 bases). Trimming removed 5 bases from V and 11 bases from J, with 16 bases in between. CDR1 is MNHNS and CDR2 is SASEGT in the germline V gene. This CDR3 has 13 residues.